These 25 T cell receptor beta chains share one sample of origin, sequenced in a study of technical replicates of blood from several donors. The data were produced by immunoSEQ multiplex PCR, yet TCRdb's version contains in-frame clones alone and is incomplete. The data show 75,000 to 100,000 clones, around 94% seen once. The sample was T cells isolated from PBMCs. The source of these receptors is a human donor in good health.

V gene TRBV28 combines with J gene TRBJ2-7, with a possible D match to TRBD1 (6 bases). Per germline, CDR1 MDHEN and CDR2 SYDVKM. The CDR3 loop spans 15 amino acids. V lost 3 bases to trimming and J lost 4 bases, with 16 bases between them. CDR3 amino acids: CASSFFLDRGYEQYF. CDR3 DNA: TGTGCCAGCAGTTTTTTTCTGGACAGAGGTTACGAGCAGTACTTC.

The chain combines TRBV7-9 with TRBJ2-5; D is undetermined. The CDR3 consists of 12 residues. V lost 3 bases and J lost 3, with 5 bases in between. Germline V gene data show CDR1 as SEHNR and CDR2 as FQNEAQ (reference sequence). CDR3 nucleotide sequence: TGTGCCAGCAGCTTCTCTGAAGAGACCCAGTACTTC. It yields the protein CASSFSEETQYF.

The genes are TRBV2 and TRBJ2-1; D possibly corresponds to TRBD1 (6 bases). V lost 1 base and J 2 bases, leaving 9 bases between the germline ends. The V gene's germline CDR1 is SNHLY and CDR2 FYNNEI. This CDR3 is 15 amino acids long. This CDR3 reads CASSEDRGTYNEQFF. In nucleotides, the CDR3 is TGTGCCAGCAGTGAAGATAGGGGGACCTACAATGAGCAGTTCTTC.

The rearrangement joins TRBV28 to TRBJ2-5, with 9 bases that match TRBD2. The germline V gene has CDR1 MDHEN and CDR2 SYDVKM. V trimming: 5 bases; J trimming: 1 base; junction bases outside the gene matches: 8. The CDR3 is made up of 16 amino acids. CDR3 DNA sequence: TGTGCCAGCAGTGACCTAGCGGGGATGACCCAAGAGACCCAGTACTTC. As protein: CASSDLAGMTQETQYF. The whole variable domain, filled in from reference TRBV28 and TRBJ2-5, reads DVKVTQSSRYLVKRTGEKVFLECVQDMDHENMFWYRQDPGLGLRLIYFSYDVKMKEKGDIPEGYSVSREKKERFSLILESASTNQTSMYLCASSDLAGMTQETQYFGPGTRLLVL.

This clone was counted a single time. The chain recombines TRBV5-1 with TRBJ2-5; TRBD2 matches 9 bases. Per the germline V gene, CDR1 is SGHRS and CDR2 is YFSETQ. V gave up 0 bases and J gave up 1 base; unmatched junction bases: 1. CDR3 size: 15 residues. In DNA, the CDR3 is TGCGCCAGCAGCTTGGTAGCGGGGGTCCAAGAGACCCAGTACTTC. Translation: CASSLVAGVQETQYF.

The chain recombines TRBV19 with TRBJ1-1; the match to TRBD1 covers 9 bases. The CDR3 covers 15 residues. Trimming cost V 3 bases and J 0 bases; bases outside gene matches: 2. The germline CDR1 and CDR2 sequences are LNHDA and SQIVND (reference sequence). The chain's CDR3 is CASSMDRGMNTEAFF. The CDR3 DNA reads TGTGCCAGTAGTATGGACAGGGGAATGAACACTGAAGCTTTCTTT.

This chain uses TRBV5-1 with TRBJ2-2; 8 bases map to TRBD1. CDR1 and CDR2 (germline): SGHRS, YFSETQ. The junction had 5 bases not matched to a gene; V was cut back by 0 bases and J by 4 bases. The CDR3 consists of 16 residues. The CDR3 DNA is TGCGCCAGCAGCTTGGATAGCAGGGGGCTCACCGGGGAGCTGTTTTTT. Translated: CASSLDSRGLTGELFF.

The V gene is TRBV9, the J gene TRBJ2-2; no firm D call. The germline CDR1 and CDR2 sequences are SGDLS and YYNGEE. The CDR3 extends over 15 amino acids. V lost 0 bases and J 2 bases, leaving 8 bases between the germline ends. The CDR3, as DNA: TGTGCCAGCAGCGTAGGGGCCACCAACACCGGGGAGCTGTTTTTT. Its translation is CASSVGATNTGELFF. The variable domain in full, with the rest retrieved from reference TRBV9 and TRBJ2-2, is DSGVTQTPKHLITATGQRVTLRCSPRSGDLSVYWYQQSLDQGLQFLIQYYNGEERAKGNILERFSAQQFPDLHSELNLSSLELGDSALYFCASSVGATNTGELFFGEGSRLTVL.

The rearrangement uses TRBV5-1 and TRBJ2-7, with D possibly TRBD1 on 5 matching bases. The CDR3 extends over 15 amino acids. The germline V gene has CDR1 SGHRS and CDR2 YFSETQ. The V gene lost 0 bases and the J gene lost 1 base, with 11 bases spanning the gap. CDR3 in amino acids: CASSLGSAGSYEQYF. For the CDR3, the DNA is TGCGCCAGCAGCTTGGGCTCAGCAGGGTCCTACGAGCAGTACTTC.

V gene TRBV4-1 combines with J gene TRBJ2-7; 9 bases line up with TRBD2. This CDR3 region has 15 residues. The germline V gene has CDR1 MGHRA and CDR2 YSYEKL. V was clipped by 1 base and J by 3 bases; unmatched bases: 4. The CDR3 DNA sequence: TGCGCCAGCAGCCAAGTAGCGGGGGAGCGCTACGAGCAGTACTTC. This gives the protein CASSQVAGERYEQYF.

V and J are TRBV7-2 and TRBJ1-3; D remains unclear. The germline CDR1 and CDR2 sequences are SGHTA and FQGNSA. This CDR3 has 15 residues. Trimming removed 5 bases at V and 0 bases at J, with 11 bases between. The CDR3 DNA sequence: TGTGCCAGCAGCATCACCGGGAGCTCTGGAAACACCATATATTTT. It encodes CASSITGSSGNTIYF.

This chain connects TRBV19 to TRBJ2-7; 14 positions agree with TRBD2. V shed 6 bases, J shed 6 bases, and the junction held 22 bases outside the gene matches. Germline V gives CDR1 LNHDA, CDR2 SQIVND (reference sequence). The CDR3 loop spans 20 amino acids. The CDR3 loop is CASRHKVYTMGLAGVGEQYF. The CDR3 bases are TGTGCCAGTAGACACAAGGTTTATACCATGGGACTAGCGGGAGTCGGCGAGCAGTACTTC. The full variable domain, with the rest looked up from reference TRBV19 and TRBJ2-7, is DGGITQSPKYLFRKEGQNVTLSCEQNLNHDAMYWYRQDPGQGLRLIYYSQIVNDFQKGDIAEGYSVSREKKESFPLTVTSAQKNPTAFYLCASRHKVYTMGLAGVGEQYFGPGTRLTVT.

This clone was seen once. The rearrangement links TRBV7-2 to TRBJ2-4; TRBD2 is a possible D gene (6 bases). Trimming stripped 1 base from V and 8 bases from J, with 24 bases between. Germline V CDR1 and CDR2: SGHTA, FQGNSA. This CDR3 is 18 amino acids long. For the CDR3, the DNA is TGTGCCAGCAGCTTAGTGTCAGTCGCAAGGCCGAAGCGGGACATTCAGTACTTC. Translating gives CASSLVSVARPKRDIQYF.

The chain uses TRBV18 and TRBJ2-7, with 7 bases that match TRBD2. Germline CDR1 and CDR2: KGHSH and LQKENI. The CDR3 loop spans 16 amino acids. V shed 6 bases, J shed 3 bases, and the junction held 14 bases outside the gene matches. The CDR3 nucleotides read TGTGCCAGCTCTCGGGGCTTGGGACGGGAGGACTACGAGCAGTACTTC. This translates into CASSRGLGREDYEQYF.

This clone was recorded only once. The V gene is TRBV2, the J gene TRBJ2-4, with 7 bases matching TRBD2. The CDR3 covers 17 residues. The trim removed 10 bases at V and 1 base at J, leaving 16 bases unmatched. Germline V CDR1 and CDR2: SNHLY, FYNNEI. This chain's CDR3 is CATKGRGIGGAKNIQYF. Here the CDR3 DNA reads TGTGCCACCAAGGGTCGCGGGATCGGGGGGGCCAAAAACATTCAGTACTTC.

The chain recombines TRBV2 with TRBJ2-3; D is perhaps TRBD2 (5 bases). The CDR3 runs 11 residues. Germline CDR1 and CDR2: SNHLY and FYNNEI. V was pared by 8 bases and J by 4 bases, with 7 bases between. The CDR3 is CASQLADTQYF. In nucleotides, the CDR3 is TGTGCCAGCCAACTAGCAGATACGCAGTATTTT.

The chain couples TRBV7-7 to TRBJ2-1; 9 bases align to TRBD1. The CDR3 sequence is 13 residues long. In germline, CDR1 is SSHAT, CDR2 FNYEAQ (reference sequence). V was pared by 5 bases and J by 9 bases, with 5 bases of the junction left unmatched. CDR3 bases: TGTGCCAGCAGCCGGGACAGGGAAGGTGAGCAGTTCTTC. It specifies CASSRDREGEQFF.

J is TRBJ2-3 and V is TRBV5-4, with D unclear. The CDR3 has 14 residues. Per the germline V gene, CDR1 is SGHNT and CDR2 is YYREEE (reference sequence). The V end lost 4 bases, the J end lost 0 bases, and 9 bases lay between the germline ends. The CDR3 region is CASSVDRSTDTQYF. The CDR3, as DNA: TGTGCCAGCAGCGTGGACCGGAGCACAGATACGCAGTATTTT. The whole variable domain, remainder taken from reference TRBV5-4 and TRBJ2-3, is ETGVTQSPTHLIKTRGQQVTLRCSSQSGHNTVSWYQQALGQGPQFIFQYYREEENGRGNFPPRFSGLQFPNYSSELNVNALELDDSALYLCASSVDRSTDTQYFGPGTRLTVL.

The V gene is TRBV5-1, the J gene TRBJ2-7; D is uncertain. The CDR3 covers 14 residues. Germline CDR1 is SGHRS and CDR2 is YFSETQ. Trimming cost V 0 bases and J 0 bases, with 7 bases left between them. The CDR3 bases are TGCGCCAGCAGCTTGGCAGAAAGCTCCTACGAGCAGTACTTC. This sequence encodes CASSLAESSYEQYF.

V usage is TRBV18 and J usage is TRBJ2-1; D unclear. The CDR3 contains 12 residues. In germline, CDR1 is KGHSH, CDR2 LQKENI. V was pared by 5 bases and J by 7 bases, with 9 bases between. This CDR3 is CASSYYGNEQFF. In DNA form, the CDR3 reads TGTGCCAGCTCATATTACGGGAATGAGCAGTTCTTC.

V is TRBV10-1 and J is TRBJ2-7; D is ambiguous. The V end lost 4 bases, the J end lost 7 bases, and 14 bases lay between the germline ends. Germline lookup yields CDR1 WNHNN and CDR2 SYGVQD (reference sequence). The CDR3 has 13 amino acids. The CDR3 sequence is CASSANLQMEQYF. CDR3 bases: TGCGCCAGCAGTGCCAACCTCCAGATGGAGCAGTACTTC.

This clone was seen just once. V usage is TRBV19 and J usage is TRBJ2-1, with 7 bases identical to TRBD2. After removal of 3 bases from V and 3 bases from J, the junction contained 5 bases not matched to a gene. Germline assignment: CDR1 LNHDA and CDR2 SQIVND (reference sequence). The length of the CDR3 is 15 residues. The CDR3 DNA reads TGTGCCAGTAGTATTCTGGGCGGGGGCTACAATGAGCAGTTCTTC. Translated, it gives CASSILGGGYNEQFF.

This CDR3 is CASSGVQKLAGVKSYEQYF. The CDR3 nucleotides read TGCGCCAGCAGCGGAGTGCAAAAACTAGCGGGAGTCAAATCCTACGAGCAGTACTTC. The chain couples TRBV10-1 to TRBJ2-7, with TRBD2 matching 11 bases. The trim removed 6 bases at V and 1 base at J, leaving 17 bases unmatched. The CDR3 extends over 19 amino acids. Germline V CDR1 and CDR2: WNHNN, SYGVQD (reference sequence).

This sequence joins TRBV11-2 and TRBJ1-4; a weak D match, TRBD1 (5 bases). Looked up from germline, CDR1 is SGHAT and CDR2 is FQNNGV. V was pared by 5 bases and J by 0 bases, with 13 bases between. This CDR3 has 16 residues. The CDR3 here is CASSQRQFATNEKLFF. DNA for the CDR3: TGTGCCAGCAGCCAACGACAGTTTGCAACTAATGAAAAACTGTTTTTT.

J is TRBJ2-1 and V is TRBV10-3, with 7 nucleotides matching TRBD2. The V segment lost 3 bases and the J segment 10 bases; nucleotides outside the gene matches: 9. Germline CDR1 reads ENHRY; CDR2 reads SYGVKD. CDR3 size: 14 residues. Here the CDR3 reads CAISDGGRRGEQFF. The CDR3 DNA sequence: TGTGCCATCAGTGACGGGGGGAGACGGGGCGAGCAGTTCTTC.